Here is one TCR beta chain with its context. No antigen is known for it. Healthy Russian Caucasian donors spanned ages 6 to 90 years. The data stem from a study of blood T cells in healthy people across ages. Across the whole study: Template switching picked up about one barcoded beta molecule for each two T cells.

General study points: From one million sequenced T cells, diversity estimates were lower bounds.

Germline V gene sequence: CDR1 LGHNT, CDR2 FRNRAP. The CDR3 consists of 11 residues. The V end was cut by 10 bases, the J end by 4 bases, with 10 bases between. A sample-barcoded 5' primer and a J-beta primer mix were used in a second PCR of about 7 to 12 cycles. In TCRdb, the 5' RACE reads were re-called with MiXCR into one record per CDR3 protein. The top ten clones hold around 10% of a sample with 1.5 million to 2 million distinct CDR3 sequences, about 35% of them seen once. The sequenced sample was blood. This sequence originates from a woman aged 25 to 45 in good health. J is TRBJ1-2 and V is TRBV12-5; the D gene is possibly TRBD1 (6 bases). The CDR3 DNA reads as TGTGCTATTTCCAGGGGCTATGGCTACACCTTC. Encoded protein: CAISRGYGYTF.